Following are 5 T cell receptor beta chains from one sample sequenced in a study of blood T cell repertoires in COVID-19. Libraries were prepared by immunoSEQ multiplex PCR; TCRdb keeps only in-frame clonotypes and omits some of them. The sample consists of nearly 100,000 clones, just under 85% of them appearing once. Sequencing was performed on peripheral blood. These receptors came from a man aged 70 or older with acute or convalescent COVID-19.

In nucleotides, the CDR3 is TGTGCCAGCAGCTCAATGTGGGGGGAGGGCCTTTTTGAGACCCAGTACTTC. Protein sequence: CASSSMWGEGLFETQYF. The genes are TRBV7-2 and TRBJ2-5; 7 nucleotides match TRBD2. The CDR3 has 17 amino acids. V dropped 4 bases and J dropped 5; count of bases not matched to a gene: 16. CDR1 and CDR2 from the germline V gene are SGHTA and FQGNSA.

The chain recombines TRBV5-4 with TRBJ2-5, with 11 positions matching TRBD1. The CDR3 loop spans 15 amino acids. Trimming removed 4 bases from V and 4 bases from J; junction bases left unmatched: 6. Per the germline V gene, CDR1 is SGHNT and CDR2 is YYREEE (reference sequence). In DNA form, the CDR3 reads TGTGCCAGCAGCCAGGACAGGGGGCTCAGAGAGACCCAGTACTTC. Amino acid sequence: CASSQDRGLRETQYF.

The chain is built from TRBV6-5 and TRBJ1-4; unclear D gene. With 5 bases removed from V and 8 bases from J, the gap between germline ends came to 12 bases. Germline V gene data show CDR1 as MNHEY and CDR2 as SVGAGI. This CDR3 is 13 amino acids long. The CDR3 region has the DNA TGTGCCAGCAGTCCCCGAGAGAGGGAAAAACTGTTTTTT. Translation: CASSPREREKLFF.

The gene calls are TRBV9 and TRBJ1-3; D remains unclear. Germline loops: CDR1 SGDLS, CDR2 YYNGEE. The CDR3 totals 13 residues. V was pared by 4 bases and J by 0 bases, with 5 bases between. The CDR3 DNA reads as TGTGCCAGCAGCCCGTACTCTGGAAACACCATATATTTT. Residues: CASSPYSGNTIYF.

The chain carries TRBV28 and TRBJ1-2; 7 positions match TRBD1. V lost 4 bases to trimming and J lost 4 bases; unmatched junction nucleotides: 9. CDR3 size: 15 residues. The germline CDR1 and CDR2 sequences are MDHEN and SYDVKM. CDR3 DNA: TGTGCCAGCAGTTCCTCCGGGACAGAGATCTATGGCTACACCTTC. Translated, it gives CASSSSGTEIYGYTF.